The present T cell receptor beta chain was sequenced within a study of blood T cell repertoires in COVID-19. Turning to the study itself: COVID-19 samples collected from the United States, Italy and Spain covered acute and convalescent phases. PBMCs, B-cell-depleted T cells, or T cells provided the cDNA or gDNA that made up the material.

Original processing notes: Researchers report that nucleated cell counts were estimated from reference gene primer amplification. This table comes from immunoSEQ multiplex PCR, and its TCRdb copy is limited to in-frame clones, with some not included. The DNA was the basis for D and trimming; V, J and clone size are from that table. The sample yields 200,000 to 250,000 clones, roughly nine tenths seen once. V lost 10 bases to trimming and J lost 9 bases, with 27 bases between them. The CDR3 sequence is 15 residues long. Germline loops: CDR1 LGHNT, CDR2 FRNRAP. This chain links TRBV12-5 with TRBJ1-2, with D possibly matching TRBD1 (5 bases). Sequences were obtained from peripheral blood. The TCR originated in a man aged 25-45 years with acute or convalescent COVID-19. The CDR3 bases are TGTGCTACAATGAAAGTGGAAAAGCTCCAGGGCAGCTACACCTTC. Its protein product is CATMKVEKLQGSYTF.